These 18 T cell receptor beta chains were sequenced from one sample in a study of cytomegalovirus exposure and HLA in healthy donors. The PCR employed 60 Vbeta primers together with 13 Jbeta primers. Profiling relied on immunoSEQ multiplex PCR, and the TCRdb table lists in-frame clones only, not all of them. The data contain some 130,000 clones, 79% of them singletons. The specimen was PBMCs. The source of these receptors is a male donor in good health and CMV-seronegative.

This clone was picked up a small number of times. The rearrangement joins TRBV25-1 to TRBJ1-1; weak D call: TRBD1 (6 bases). From germline, CDR1 is MGHDK and CDR2 SYGVNS. V dropped 5 bases and J dropped 0 bases, with 13 bases sitting between them. The CDR3 contains 15 residues. CDR3 region: CASSPLRGMNTEAFF. CDR3 sequence (DNA): TGTGCCAGCAGTCCCCTCAGGGGAATGAACACTGAAGCTTTCTTT. The full variable domain, in which reference TRBV25-1 and TRBJ1-1 provide the parts outside the CDR3, is EADIYQTPRYLVIGTGKKITLECSQTMGHDKMYWYQQDPGMELHLIHYSYGVNSTEKGDLSSESTVSRIRTEHFPLTLESARPSHTSQYLCASSPLRGMNTEAFFGQGTRLTVV.

The chain is built from TRBV29-1 and TRBJ1-2, with TRBD1 as a possible D gene (5 bases). CDR1 is SQVTM and CDR2 is ANQGSEA in the germline V gene. CDR3 size: 11 residues. V was clipped by 7 bases and J by 8 bases, with 14 bases between them. The CDR3, as DNA: TGCAGCGCCCGACCGGGGGAGGGCTACACCTTC. It translates to CSARPGEGYTF.

The genes are TRBV18 and TRBJ1-4; D gene unclear. Between the trimmed V and J ends, which lost 2 bases and 0 bases, there was a span of 13 bases. CDR3 length equals 17 residues. Per germline, CDR1 KGHSH and CDR2 LQKENI. DNA of the CDR3: TGTGCCAGCTCACCAGCGGAGACGCTGGCAACTAATGAAAAACTGTTTTTT. Its protein product is CASSPAETLATNEKLFF.

The chain uses TRBV6-1 and TRBJ2-3; D possibly corresponds to TRBD1 (6 bases). CDR3 length equals 15 residues. Germline V gene lookup returns CDR1 MNHNS and CDR2 SASEGT. Between the trimmed V and J ends, which lost 0 bases and 8 bases, there was a span of 15 bases. The CDR3 bases are TGTGCCAGCAGTGAAGCACAGGGCTCAATTGCTACGCAGTATTTT. Its translation: CASSEAQGSIATQYF.

This chain uses TRBV4-1 with TRBJ2-5; tentatively, D is TRBD1 (5 bases). V lost 2 bases to trimming and J lost 0 bases, with 22 bases between them. The CDR3 runs to 19 residues. Germline loops: CDR1 MGHRA, CDR2 YSYEKL. The CDR3 here is CASSQRWPTLTGNQETQYF. CDR3 in DNA: TGCGCCAGCAGCCAAAGATGGCCCACCCTCACAGGTAACCAAGAGACCCAGTACTTC.

The chain carries TRBV7-8 and TRBJ1-4, with 8 bases aligning to TRBD1. Germline loops: CDR1 SGHVS, CDR2 FQNEAQ. CDR3 length: 13 amino acids. Trimming at V came to 4 bases and at J to 8 bases, leaving 3 bases not matched to a gene. The CDR3 sequence is CASSSRTGEKLFF. CDR3 coding DNA: TGTGCCAGCAGCTCACGGACAGGGGAAAAACTGTTTTTT.

This clone has only a few counts. The chain couples TRBV6-1 to TRBJ2-2; D may be TRBD2 (6 bases). With 7 bases removed from V and 5 bases from J, the gap between germline ends came to 14 bases. The CDR3 consists of 14 residues. The germline CDR1 and CDR2 sequences are MNHNS and SASEGT. CDR3 sequence: CASNIAVLTGELFF. Written as DNA, the CDR3 is TGTGCCAGCAACATAGCGGTTCTAACCGGGGAGCTGTTTTTT.

The chain links TRBV4-2 to TRBJ1-2; TRBD1 matches 7 bases. Germline V gene data show CDR1 as LGHNA and CDR2 as YNFKEQ. The CDR3 is 13 residues long. The V gene end was trimmed by 4 bases and the J gene end by 6 bases; junction bases not matched to a gene: 5. CDR3 bases: TGTGCCAGCAGCCGAGACAGGGAAAATGGCTACACCTTC. It translates to CASSRDRENGYTF.

The chain combines TRBV7-2 with TRBJ1-2; 9 bases are a match to TRBD1. The CDR3 sequence is 15 residues long. V gave up 2 bases and J gave up 3 bases; unmatched junction bases: 4. Germline assignment: CDR1 SGHTA and CDR2 FQGNSA. The CDR3 protein is CASSLRTGEDYGYTF. CDR3 coding DNA: TGTGCCAGCAGCTTAAGGACAGGGGAGGACTATGGCTACACCTTC.

This clone has only one observation. This chain links TRBV6-5 with TRBJ1-1; 7 bases agree with TRBD1. V trimming: 5 bases; J trimming: 7 bases; junction bases outside the gene matches: 10. The germline gives CDR1 MNHEY, CDR2 SVGAGI. The CDR3 extends over 14 amino acids. CDR3 loop: CASSPLQGWDEAFF. DNA of the CDR3: TGTGCCAGCAGTCCCCTACAGGGGTGGGATGAAGCTTTCTTT.

The chain is built from TRBV7-2 and TRBJ2-7; the match to TRBD2 covers 9 bases. After removal of 5 bases from V and 0 bases from J, the junction contained 8 bases not matched to a gene. Germline CDR1 is SGHTA and CDR2 is FQGNSA. This CDR3 contains 16 residues. CDR3 sequence reads: CASSPRGGSNSYEQYF. For the CDR3, the DNA is TGTGCCAGCAGCCCGCGGGGGGGGTCGAACTCCTACGAGCAGTACTTC.

This clone has more than one count but fewer than ten. J is TRBJ2-7 and V is TRBV4-3, with D maybe TRBD2 (6 bases). The length of the CDR3 is 15 residues. Germline CDR1 LGHNA, CDR2 YSLEER. The V end lost 1 base, the J end lost 0 bases, and 10 bases lay between the germline ends. The CDR3 here is CASSQGAGLSYEQYF. CDR3 sequence (DNA): TGCGCCAGCAGCCAAGGGGCGGGACTCTCCTACGAGCAGTACTTC.

The chain links TRBV6-5 to TRBJ1-6, with 7 bases identical to TRBD1. This CDR3 spans 15 amino acids. The trim removed 6 bases at V and 7 bases at J, leaving 9 bases unmatched. Per the germline V gene, CDR1 is MNHEY and CDR2 is SVGAGI. The CDR3 is CASSPRGQPNSPLHF. The CDR3 DNA sequence: TGTGCCAGCAGCCCCCGGGGACAGCCAAATTCACCCCTCCACTTT.

This clone was picked up one time. The chain carries TRBV20-1 and TRBJ2-5; a possible D gene is TRBD2 (5 bases). The CDR3 is made up of 11 amino acids. The V end was cut by 5 bases, the J end by 5 bases, with 9 bases between. Germline CDR1 reads DFQATT; CDR2 reads SNEGSKA (reference sequence). CDR3 DNA sequence: TGCAGTGCTTCTAGCTGGGAGACCCAGTACTTC. This codes for CSASSWETQYF.

J is TRBJ2-1 and V is TRBV6-5, with 8 bases that match TRBD1. Germline V CDR1 and CDR2: MNHEY, SVGAGI. Trimming cost V 6 bases and J 5 bases; bases outside gene matches: 6. The CDR3 has 14 residues. CDR3 bases: TGTGCCAGCAGCCCACAGGGGGGTCACAATGAGCAGTTCTTC. Amino acid sequence: CASSPQGGHNEQFF.

This CDR3 reads CAISEPGTGSNEQYF. The CDR3 nucleotides are TGTGCCATCAGTGAGCCCGGGACAGGGAGCAACGAGCAGTACTTC. The chain carries TRBV10-3 and TRBJ2-7, with 9 bases lining up with TRBD1. CDR3 length: 15 amino acids. With V trimmed by 2 bases and J by 5 bases, 7 bases remained unmatched. Per the germline V gene, CDR1 is ENHRY and CDR2 is SYGVKD.

A single count supports this clone. This chain connects TRBV4-3 to TRBJ2-1; 9 nucleotides line up with TRBD2. From germline, CDR1 is LGHNA and CDR2 YSLEER. V trimming: 0 bases; J trimming: 7 bases; junction bases outside the gene matches: 7. The CDR3 consists of 16 residues. The DNA for the CDR3 is TGCGCCAGCAGCCAAGAAGAGGGGAGCGGGGGGAATGAGCAGTTCTTC. It specifies CASSQEEGSGGNEQFF.

The chain recombines TRBV5-1 with TRBJ2-5; 9 bases are shared with TRBD2. J gave up 5 bases and V 4 bases, and 9 bases lay outside the gene matches. From germline, CDR1 is SGHRS and CDR2 YFSETQ. The CDR3 has 15 amino acids. CDR3 in DNA: TGCGCCAGCAGCGAATTAGCGGGGGCCCAGGAGACCCAGTACTTC. Its translation is CASSELAGAQETQYF.